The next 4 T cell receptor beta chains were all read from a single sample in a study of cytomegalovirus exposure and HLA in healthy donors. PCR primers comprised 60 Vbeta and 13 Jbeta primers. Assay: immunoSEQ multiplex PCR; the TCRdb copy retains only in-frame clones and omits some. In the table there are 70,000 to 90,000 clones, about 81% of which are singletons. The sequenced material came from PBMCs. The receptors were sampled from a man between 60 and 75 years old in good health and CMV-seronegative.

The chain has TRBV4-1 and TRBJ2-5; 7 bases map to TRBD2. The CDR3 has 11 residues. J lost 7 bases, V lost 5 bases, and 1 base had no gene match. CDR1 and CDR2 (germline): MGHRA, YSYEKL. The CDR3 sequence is CASSGGGTQYF. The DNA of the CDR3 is TGCGCCAGCAGCGGGGGGGGGACCCAGTACTTC.

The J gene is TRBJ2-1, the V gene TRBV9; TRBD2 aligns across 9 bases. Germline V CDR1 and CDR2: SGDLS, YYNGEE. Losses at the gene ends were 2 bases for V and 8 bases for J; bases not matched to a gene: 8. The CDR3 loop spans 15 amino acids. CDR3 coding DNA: TGTGCCAGCAGCGTTACAGCGGGGGGCGAGGATGAGCAGTTCTTC. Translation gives CASSVTAGGEDEQFF.

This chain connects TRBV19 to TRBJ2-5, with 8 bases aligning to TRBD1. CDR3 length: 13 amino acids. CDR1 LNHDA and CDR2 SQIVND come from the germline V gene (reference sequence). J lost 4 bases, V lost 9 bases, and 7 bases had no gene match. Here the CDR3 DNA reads TGTGCCAGCGCGTCGGACAGGGCAGAGACCCAGTACTTC. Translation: CASASDRAETQYF.

For the CDR3, the DNA is TGTGCCAGCAGCTTGAGTGGCGGTCGGAGAGAGCAGTACTTC. As protein: CASSLSGGRREQYF. The chain uses TRBV11-1 and TRBJ2-7, with unresolved D. V lost 3 bases, J lost 7 bases, and 16 bases lay in between. The germline gives CDR1 SGHAT, CDR2 FQDESV (reference sequence). The CDR3 spans 14 residues.